Below, 12 T cell receptor beta chains from the same sample are listed, as sequenced in a study of cytomegalovirus exposure and HLA in healthy donors. The PCR made use of 60 Vbeta and 13 Jbeta primers. The table came from immunoSEQ multiplex PCR; TCRdb's copy has only in-frame clones and leaves some out. The sample gives about 120,000 clones, roughly a tenth of which show up once; 3% to 3.5% is in the top ten. Sequenced material: PBMCs. These receptors all come from a man between 25 and 39 years old in good health and CMV-seronegative.

The rearrangement joins TRBV5-1 to TRBJ2-2; 8 bases are shared with TRBD2. This CDR3 is 17 amino acids long. Germline assignment: CDR1 SGHRS and CDR2 YFSETQ. The J segment lost 1 base and the V segment lost 0 bases, leaving 5 bases of the junction unmatched. CDR3: CASSLDPSGQNTGELFF. Written as DNA, the CDR3 is TGCGCCAGCAGCTTGGATCCTAGCGGGCAGAACACCGGGGAGCTGTTTTTT.

This chain connects TRBV6-6 to TRBJ2-5; TRBD1 might be the D (5 bases). This CDR3 has 13 amino acids. V lost 8 bases and J 3 bases, leaving 13 bases between the germline ends. The germline CDR1 and CDR2 sequences are MNHNY and SVGAGI (reference sequence). Here the CDR3 reads CASCRAGKETQYF. CDR3 DNA: TGTGCCAGCTGTAGGGCAGGGAAAGAGACCCAGTACTTC.

The chain combines TRBV9 with TRBJ2-7; possible D gene TRBD2, 5 bases. Germline CDR1 SGDLS, CDR2 YYNGEE. The germline V and J ends were trimmed by 0 bases and 4 bases, with 11 bases remaining between them. The CDR3 covers 14 residues. This chain's CDR3 is CASSVGGSEYEQYF. The CDR3 DNA sequence: TGTGCCAGCAGCGTAGGCGGTAGCGAATACGAGCAGTACTTC. The whole variable domain, filled in from reference TRBV9 and TRBJ2-7, reads DSGVTQTPKHLITATGQRVTLRCSPRSGDLSVYWYQQSLDQGLQFLIQYYNGEERAKGNILERFSAQQFPDLHSELNLSSLELGDSALYFCASSVGGSEYEQYFGPGTRLTVT.

The J gene is TRBJ2-6, the V gene TRBV19; D not resolved. V lost 9 bases and J 2 bases, leaving 11 bases between the germline ends. The CDR3 loop spans 14 amino acids. Germline V gives CDR1 LNHDA, CDR2 SQIVND (reference sequence). CDR3 sequence: CASTRQTGANVLTF. The CDR3 bases are TGTGCCAGCACCAGACAAACTGGGGCCAACGTCCTGACTTTC.

This clone has more than one count but fewer than ten. V and J are TRBV6-5 and TRBJ1-5; D remains unclear. V shed 8 bases and J shed 3 bases, with 8 bases lying between them. Germline CDR1 is MNHEY and CDR2 is SVGAGI. The CDR3 consists of 12 residues. CDR3 coding DNA: TGTGCCAGCTGGGAGGACAATCAGCCCCAGCATTTT. This sequence encodes CASWEDNQPQHF.

This clone was seen a few times. This rearrangement joins TRBV30 to TRBJ2-7; D is possibly TRBD1 (6 bases). CDR3 length: 14 amino acids. V dropped 4 bases and J dropped 0 bases, with 13 bases sitting between them. The germline V gene has CDR1 GTSNPN and CDR2 SVGIG (reference sequence). The CDR3 DNA sequence: TGTGCCTGGAAAGTTGCAGGGGCCTCCTACGAGCAGTACTTC. As protein: CAWKVAGASYEQYF.

The V and J genes are TRBV18 and TRBJ1-1; unclear D gene. From germline, CDR1 is KGHSH and CDR2 LQKENI. The length of the CDR3 is 14 residues. Trimming took off 2 bases at V and 1 base at J, with 8 bases between the two ends. Here the CDR3 DNA reads TGTGCCAGCTCACCAACAGATACGAACACTGAAGCTTTCTTT. Translation: CASSPTDTNTEAFF.

This chain uses TRBV30 with TRBJ1-5; TRBD1 matches 7 bases. This CDR3 comprises 15 residues. V dropped 7 bases and J dropped 0; count of bases not matched to a gene: 9. The germline gives CDR1 GTSNPN, CDR2 SVGIG (reference sequence). This CDR3 is CALTTGTVSNQPQHF. CDR3 bases: TGTGCCTTAACCACCGGGACAGTTAGCAATCAGCCCCAGCATTTT.

This clone was seen more than once but under ten times. V gene TRBV29-1 combines with J gene TRBJ2-5; 7 bases are shared with TRBD2. J was trimmed by 7 bases and V by 1 base; bases with no gene match: 6. Germline assignment: CDR1 SQVTM and CDR2 ANQGSEA. CDR3 size: 13 residues. Here the CDR3 reads CSVEGQGGTTQYF. The CDR3 region has the DNA TGCAGCGTTGAAGGGCAGGGAGGGACGACCCAGTACTTC.

The chain recombines TRBV4-3 with TRBJ2-7; D is perhaps TRBD2 (6 bases). Trimming shortened V by 5 bases and J by 0 bases, and 14 bases separated the two germline ends. The germline V gene encodes CDR1 LGHNA and CDR2 YSLEER. The CDR3 has 15 amino acids. In DNA, the CDR3 is TGCGCCAGCAGCGGTGGGACCGGGGGCTCCTACGAGCAGTACTTC. Protein product: CASSGGTGGSYEQYF.

This clone was detected only a few times. The rearrangement joins TRBV7-9 to TRBJ2-1; TRBD2 matches 15 bases. The CDR3 loop spans 17 amino acids. Per the germline V gene, CDR1 is SEHNR and CDR2 is FQNEAQ (reference sequence). V dropped 2 bases and J dropped 9; count of bases not matched to a gene: 8. CDR3 nucleotide sequence: TGTGCCAGCAGCTTACCCGGACTAGCGGGAGGGCCCCGTGAGCAGTTCTTC. Translation gives CASSLPGLAGGPREQFF.

The sample holds a few counts of this clone. The chain employs TRBV28 and TRBJ2-1, with D perhaps matching TRBD2 (5 bases). Germline values: CDR1 MDHEN, CDR2 SYDVKM. This CDR3 has 14 residues. V was shortened by 4 bases and J by 4 bases, with 11 bases between the two germline ends. CDR3 bases: TGTGCCAGCAGTTCCCGCGGGTGGTACAATGAGCAGTTCTTC. The encoded protein is CASSSRGWYNEQFF. The variable domain in full, completed from reference TRBV28 and TRBJ2-1, reads DVKVTQSSRYLVKRTGEKVFLECVQDMDHENMFWYRQDPGLGLRLIYFSYDVKMKEKGDIPEGYSVSREKKERFSLILESASTNQTSMYLCASSSRGWYNEQFFGPGTRLTVL.